This TCR beta chain originates from a study of T cells after yellow fever vaccination. Study results and limitations: Among primary-vaccination clones, most reappeared after the booster, at just under 98% for CD4 and about 90% for CD8.

This clonotype was observed many times. Its antigen is as yet unknown. This CDR3 region has 12 residues. Germline CDR1 is SQVTM and CDR2 is ANQGSEA. V shed 5 bases and J shed 3 bases, with 10 bases lying between them. 5'RACE template switching produced TCR cDNA carrying a universal primer site and UMIs. TCRdb reprocessed the 5' RACE reads with MiXCR, giving one entry per CDR3 protein. The sample has some 300,000 distinct CDR3 sequences; 3.6% are singletons. The sample consisted of PBMCs, taken on the day of the yellow fever booster vaccination. The gene calls are TRBV29-1 and TRBJ2-5, with no clear D. The receptor was isolated from a man younger than 35 who received the YFV17D yellow fever vaccine. The DNA of the CDR3 is TGCAGCGTTTATATCGTGGAAGAGACCCAGTACTTC. Translation gives CSVYIVEETQYF. Full variable domain (rest looked up from reference TRBV29-1 and TRBJ2-5): SAVISQKPSRDICQRGTSLTIQCQVDSQVTMMFWYRQQPGQSLTLIATANQGSEATYESGFVIDKFPISRPNLTFSTLTVSNMSPEDSSIYLCSVYIVEETQYFGPGTRLLVL.